This passage covers 23 T cell receptor beta chains from one sample sequenced in a study of T cell repertoires in cytomegalovirus infection. One entry per CDR3 protein, called by TCRdb with MiXCR from the reads. The table records 650,000 to 900,000 distinct CDR3 sequences, about 31% of them present only once. Their antigen targets remain unknown. Sequences were derived from cultured CD8+ T cells from PBMCs, sampled from culture after CMV antigen stimulation. The receptors were sampled from a human donor in good health (CMV status not recorded). Some clones in this sample may be carry-over from other donors' samples.

The chain joins TRBV5-4 to TRBJ2-7; TRBD2 is a possible D gene (6 bases). V was trimmed by 0 bases and J by 1 base, leaving 11 bases between them. This CDR3 contains 15 residues. CDR1 SGHNT and CDR2 YYREEE come from the germline V gene (reference sequence). The CDR3 sequence is CASSLDSGLSYEQYF. In nucleotides, the CDR3 is TGTGCCAGCAGCTTGGATAGCGGCCTTTCCTACGAGCAGTACTTC.

The sample holds many counts of this clonotype. Here the CDR3 reads CASSLIYPPGELFF. The CDR3 region has the DNA TGTGCCAGCAGCTTAATATATCCCCCCGGGGAGCTGTTTTTT. The gene calls are TRBV11-2 and TRBJ2-2; unclear D gene. The ends were cut back, 2 bases at V and 6 bases at J, with 10 bases in the middle. The CDR3 covers 14 residues. Germline CDR1 reads SGHAT; CDR2 reads FQNNGV.

CDR3 region: CASSHRDRGHGETQYF. DNA of the CDR3: TGTGCCAGCAGCCACCGGGACAGGGGGCACGGGGAGACCCAGTACTTC. The chain carries TRBV7-9 and TRBJ2-5, with 12 bases matching TRBD1. V lost 5 bases and J lost 5; bases outside the gene matches: 9. CDR1 is SEHNR, CDR2 FQNEAQ, per germline (reference sequence). CDR3 length: 16 residues.

The rearrangement uses TRBV27 and TRBJ2-7, with TRBD1 matching 10 bases. CDR1 and CDR2 from the germline V gene are MNHEY and SMNVEV (reference sequence). The trim removed 11 bases at V and 4 bases at J, leaving 11 bases unmatched. The CDR3 runs 14 residues. CDR3 coding DNA: TGTGCCTCTTTCCCGGCGGGACAGGGGTACGAGCAGTACTTC. Residues: CASFPAGQGYEQYF.

This clonotype was detected only a few times. The CDR3 sequence is CASSSQDRVDTGELFF. CDR3 sequence (DNA): TGTGCCAGCAGCTCCCAGGACAGGGTCGACACCGGGGAGCTGTTTTTT. This chain uses TRBV7-9 with TRBJ2-2; 8 bases agree with TRBD1. This CDR3 has 16 amino acids. Trimming cost V 4 bases and J 3 bases; bases outside gene matches: 7. The germline V gene encodes CDR1 SEHNR and CDR2 FQNEAQ (reference sequence). The full variable domain, its missing parts supplied by reference TRBV7-9 and TRBJ2-2, is DTGVSQNPRHKITKRGQNVTFRCDPISEHNRLYWYRQTLGQGPEFLTYFQNEAQLEKSRLLSDRFSAERPKGSFSTLEIQRTEQGDSAMYLCASSSQDRVDTGELFFGEGSRLTVL.

The V and J genes are TRBV6-2 or TRBV6-3 and TRBJ2-7; D uncertain. V was pared by 2 bases and J by 0 bases, with 11 bases between. The CDR3 length is 15 residues. Germline CDR1 reads MNHEY; CDR2 reads SVGEGT. CDR3: CASSYAGPSSYEQYV. The CDR3 nucleotides read TGTGCCAGCAGTTACGCCGGACCAAGCTCCTACGAGCAGTACGTC.

The rearrangement uses TRBV20-1 and TRBJ2-3, with 12 bases fitting TRBD2. Germline assignment: CDR1 DFQATT and CDR2 SNEGSKA (reference sequence). With V trimmed by 6 bases and J by 4 bases, 26 bases remained unmatched. This CDR3 spans 21 amino acids. CDR3 coding DNA: TGCAGTGCCCTAGCGGGGGGGCTGACGGGGACAGACTTTTGGTTCGCAGATACGCAGTATTTT. Its protein is CSALAGGLTGTDFWFADTQYF.

The genes are TRBV6-6 and TRBJ2-4; the D is unclear. In germline, CDR1 is MNHNY, CDR2 SVGAGI (reference sequence). There are 15 residues in the CDR3. V was clipped by 4 bases and J by 0 bases, with 10 bases between them. The CDR3 sequence: CASSSSARAKNIQYF. In DNA form, the CDR3 reads TGTGCCAGCAGTTCCTCAGCCAGAGCCAAAAACATTCAGTACTTC.

The rearrangement links TRBV7-8 to TRBJ2-3; TRBD2 aligns across 12 bases. The germline gives CDR1 SGHVS, CDR2 FQNEAQ. V lost 6 bases to trimming and J lost 5 bases; unmatched junction nucleotides: 6. CDR3 length: 15 amino acids. The CDR3 sequence: CASSASGGGLDTQYF. The CDR3 coding sequence is TGTGCCAGCAGTGCTAGCGGGGGGGGTTTAGATACGCAGTATTTT.

The chain combines TRBV6-6 with TRBJ2-5; tentative D call: TRBD2 (5 bases). With 2 bases removed from V and 4 bases from J, the gap between germline ends came to 8 bases. The CDR3 sequence is 13 residues long. The V gene's germline CDR1 is MNHNY and CDR2 SVGAGI (reference sequence). CDR3 nucleotides: TGTGCCAGCAGTTACGTCCTAGCAGAGACCCAGTACTTC. As protein: CASSYVLAETQYF.

V and J are TRBV6-2 or TRBV6-3 and TRBJ2-1, with no clear D. Germline loops: CDR1 MNHEY, CDR2 SVGEGT. The CDR3 runs to 13 residues. The V and J ends lost 3 bases and 8 bases respectively, with 11 bases between them. CDR3 nucleotide sequence: TGTGCCAGCAGTTATTGGCGTAGGGATGAGCAGTTCTTC. This translates into CASSYWRRDEQFF.

The chain is built from TRBV11-2 and TRBJ1-1; 10 bases match TRBD1. Germline V gene sequence: CDR1 SGHAT, CDR2 FQNNGV. J lost 1 base, V lost 5 bases, and 13 bases had no gene match. This CDR3 comprises 18 residues. CDR3 in amino acids: CASSPRDRGLPRNTEAFF. The DNA of the CDR3 is TGTGCCAGCAGCCCCCGGGACAGGGGACTGCCTAGGAACACTGAAGCTTTCTTT. Complete variable domain (other parts from reference TRBV11-2 and TRBJ1-1): EAGVAQSPRYKIIEKRQSVAFWCNPISGHATLYWYQQILGQGPKLLIQFQNNGVVDDSQLPKDRFSAERLKGVDSTLKIQPAKLEDSAVYLCASSPRDRGLPRNTEAFFGQGTRLTVV.

The chain combines TRBV12-3 or TRBV12-4 with TRBJ2-1; 7 positions match TRBD1. The CDR3 runs to 12 residues. The junction had 4 bases not matched to a gene; V was cut back by 6 bases and J by 8 bases. For the CDR3, the DNA is TGTGCCAGCAGGCCCGACAGGGATGAGCAGTTCTTC. As protein: CASRPDRDEQFF.

This chain links TRBV20-1 with TRBJ2-3; TRBD1 matches 7 bases. V lost 5 bases and J lost 5; bases outside the gene matches: 4. The CDR3 is made up of 12 amino acids. Per the germline V gene, CDR1 is DFQATT and CDR2 is SNEGSKA (reference sequence). CDR3 nucleotides: TGCAGTGCTGAGACAGGGATAGATACGCAGTATTTT. This gives the protein CSAETGIDTQYF.

This clonotype was picked up a small number of times. The chain uses TRBV7-6 and TRBJ1-1, with TRBD1 matching 7 bases. The V segment lost 5 bases and the J segment 3 bases; nucleotides outside the gene matches: 9. Germline CDR1 and CDR2: SGHVS and FNYEAQ. The CDR3 contains 15 residues. The CDR3 region is CASSTLQGRDTEAFF. The DNA of the CDR3 is TGTGCCAGCAGCACACTACAGGGGAGGGACACTGAAGCTTTCTTT.

This clonotype was observed a few times. V is TRBV6-2 or TRBV6-3 and J is TRBJ2-1; D unclear. Trimming cost V 8 bases and J 6 bases, with 11 bases left between them. Germline V gene lookup returns CDR1 MNHEY and CDR2 SVGEGT. There are 12 residues in the CDR3. The CDR3 loop reads CASSDGLNEQFF. CDR3 DNA sequence: TGTGCCAGCTCTGATGGTCTCAATGAGCAGTTCTTC.

This clonotype was observed once. J is TRBJ2-3 and V is TRBV6-5; D may be TRBD1 or TRBD2 (6 bases each). Trimming took 0 bases from V and 2 from J, leaving 18 bases between them. This CDR3 is built from 18 residues. CDR1 is MNHEY and CDR2 is SVGAGI in the germline V gene. CDR3 nucleotide sequence: TGTGCCAGCAGTTACTCGAAGAGGAGGGGGAAAATCACAGATACGCAGTATTTT. This codes for CASSYSKRRGKITDTQYF.

This clonotype came up a few times. The genes are TRBV7-6 and TRBJ1-6; possible D gene TRBD1, 6 bases. Germline values: CDR1 SGHVS, CDR2 FNYEAQ. The CDR3 length is 19 residues. V lost 3 bases, J lost 0 bases, and 18 bases lay in between. The DNA for the CDR3 is TGTGCCAGCAGCTTGTGGGGGACACCATCGAGCTCCTATAATTCACCCCTCCACTTT. This encodes CASSLWGTPSSSYNSPLHF.

The chain carries TRBV15 and TRBJ1-1; maybe TRBD1 (6 bases). This CDR3 spans 18 amino acids. Per germline, CDR1 LNHNV and CDR2 YYDKDF (reference sequence). V lost 0 bases and J lost 0, with 17 bases in between. The DNA of the CDR3 is TGTGCCACCAGCAGAGACGAGGAGGACAGAGTAATGAACACTGAAGCTTTCTTT. Amino acids: CATSRDEEDRVMNTEAFF.

This chain uses TRBV7-6 with TRBJ2-7, with 8 bases identical to TRBD2. Germline V gene lookup returns CDR1 SGHVS and CDR2 FNYEAQ. The CDR3 is made up of 15 amino acids. V trimming: 5 bases; J trimming: 0 bases; junction bases outside the gene matches: 6. CDR3 sequence reads: CASSPLAVSSYEQYF. DNA for the CDR3: TGTGCCAGCAGCCCACTAGCGGTAAGCTCCTACGAGCAGTACTTC.

In its sample, this clonotype was seen a few times. The gene calls are TRBV12-3 or TRBV12-4 and TRBJ1-4, with TRBD1 as a possible D gene (5 bases). With 6 bases removed from V and 0 bases from J, the gap between germline ends came to 14 bases. The CDR3 has 16 residues. The CDR3 loop is CASRARDSTTNEKLFF. The CDR3 DNA reads TGTGCCAGCAGGGCTAGAGACAGTACAACTAATGAAAAACTGTTTTTT.

This clonotype was seen a handful of times. The chain links TRBV4-1 to TRBJ2-7, with D possibly TRBD2 on 7 matching bases. The germline V and J ends were trimmed by 0 bases and 4 bases, with 16 bases remaining between them. The CDR3 loop spans 16 amino acids. Per the germline V gene, CDR1 is MGHRA and CDR2 is YSYEKL. CDR3 residues: CASSQEGRGAKYEQYF. The DNA for the CDR3 is TGCGCCAGCAGCCAAGAGGGTCGGGGGGCAAAGTACGAGCAGTACTTC.

There are a few counts of this clonotype. CDR3 protein: CASSLDGAGYGYTF. DNA for the CDR3: TGTGCCAGCAGTCTAGACGGTGCGGGCTATGGCTACACCTTC. V usage is TRBV6-4 and J usage is TRBJ1-2; D is unclear. The V end was cut by 5 bases, the J end by 4 bases, with 14 bases between. The V gene's germline CDR1 is MRHNA and CDR2 SNTAGT. This CDR3 comprises 14 residues.